A single sample gave rise to the 29 T cell receptor beta chains below, sequenced in a study of blood T cell repertoires in COVID-19. Assay used: immunoSEQ multiplex PCR; TCRdb lists only in-frame clones, some missing. The sample includes 250,000 or so clones, over 80% of them seen just once. What was sequenced was peripheral blood. All receptors come from a middle-aged woman who had recovered from COVID-19.

The rearrangement joins TRBV5-1 to TRBJ2-1, with D maybe TRBD2 (6 bases). The length of the CDR3 is 15 residues. From germline, CDR1 is SGHRS and CDR2 YFSETQ. The ends were cut back, 1 base at V and 7 bases at J, with 15 bases in the middle. CDR3: CASSLIPSGGNEQFF. The CDR3 DNA follows: TGCGCCAGCAGCTTGATCCCGTCTGGGGGGAATGAGCAGTTCTTC.

V gene TRBV5-1 combines with J gene TRBJ2-7; TRBD1 matches 10 bases. The germline CDR1 and CDR2 sequences are SGHRS and YFSETQ. The ends lost 3 bases at V and 4 bases at J; junction bases unmatched: 10. The CDR3 is 16 residues long. The DNA of the CDR3 is TGCGCCAGCAGCTCACGGATGGACAGGGGGGCTTACGAGCAGTACTTC. Translation gives CASSSRMDRGAYEQYF.

V gene TRBV3-1 (or the pseudogene TRBV3-2) combines with J gene TRBJ1-2, with 9 bases that match TRBD1. Germline V gene data show CDR1 as LGHDT and CDR2 as YNNKEL (reference sequence). The CDR3 is 16 residues long. The junction had 6 bases not matched to a gene; V was cut back by 3 bases and J by 1 base. The CDR3 spells CASSHERDRVNYGYTF. In DNA, the CDR3 is TGTGCCAGCAGCCACGAACGGGACAGGGTTAACTATGGCTACACCTTC.

The V and J genes are TRBV12-3 or TRBV12-4 and TRBJ2-7, with a possible D match to TRBD1 (6 bases). The V end lost 6 bases, the J end lost 5 bases, and 14 bases lay between the germline ends. CDR3 length: 13 amino acids. CDR3 nucleotide sequence: TGTGCCAGCAGGATACTGGACAGCAACGAGCAGTACTTC. Translated, it gives CASRILDSNEQYF.

This clone was seen just once. The chain has TRBV7-9 and TRBJ1-6; 7 bases agree with TRBD1. V shed 5 bases, J shed 9 bases, and the junction held 4 bases outside the gene matches. The CDR3 loop spans 13 amino acids. Germline V gives CDR1 SEHNR, CDR2 FQNEAQ (reference sequence). Written as DNA, the CDR3 is TGTGCCAGCAGCCTTACAGGGGTTTCACCCCTCCACTTT. Its protein product is CASSLTGVSPLHF. The entire variable domain, with the rest obtained from reference TRBV7-9 and TRBJ1-6, is as follows: DTGVSQNPRHKITKRGQNVTFRCDPISEHNRLYWYRQTLGQGPEFLTYFQNEAQLEKSRLLSDRFSAERPKGSFSTLEIQRTEQGDSAMYLCASSLTGVSPLHFGNGTRLTVT.

This rearrangement joins TRBV3-1 (or the pseudogene TRBV3-2) to TRBJ2-3, with D unclear. V was pared by 5 bases and J by 2 bases, with 8 bases between. The CDR3 has 13 residues. Looked up from germline, CDR1 is LGHDT and CDR2 is YNNKEL (reference sequence). This CDR3 is CASSTVPTDTQYF. CDR3 DNA sequence: TGTGCCAGCAGCACGGTACCCACAGATACGCAGTATTTT.

The V call is TRBV18, the J call TRBJ1-1, with 7 positions matching TRBD1. Germline values: CDR1 KGHSH, CDR2 LQKENI. The CDR3 consists of 16 residues. V was clipped by 4 bases and J by 5 bases; unmatched bases: 13. The CDR3 loop reads CASSRDRVPLGTEAFF. In DNA form, the CDR3 reads TGTGCCAGCTCACGAGACAGGGTCCCCCTCGGAACTGAAGCTTTCTTT.

The chain joins TRBV21-1 to TRBJ1-5. TRBV21-1 is noted as a pseudogene. The CDR3 sequence is 16 residues long. DNA of the CDR3: TGTGCCAGCACAGTAAGGGGGGGGACGGTAGATCAGCCCCAGCATTTT. Translated, it gives CASTVRGGTVDQPQHF.

The gene calls are TRBV19 and TRBJ2-3; maybe TRBD1 (5 bases). In germline, CDR1 is LNHDA, CDR2 SQIVND (reference sequence). Trimming left V 4 bases short and J 2 bases short, with 7 bases between. CDR3 length equals 13 residues. The CDR3 sequence is CASSTRVTDTQYF. The CDR3, as DNA: TGTGCCAGTAGTACCAGGGTCACAGATACGCAGTATTTT.

The gene calls are TRBV7-2 and TRBJ2-3, with 7 bases matching TRBD2. The length of the CDR3 is 15 residues. Trimming cost V 6 bases and J 1 base; bases outside gene matches: 7. The germline gives CDR1 SGHTA, CDR2 FQGNSA. CDR3 residues: CASSQLTSGTDTQYF. As DNA, the CDR3 is TGTGCCAGCAGTCAACTCACTAGCGGCACAGATACGCAGTATTTT.

The V and J genes are TRBV27 and TRBJ1-5; 9 bases fit TRBD1. The V gene end was trimmed by 6 bases and the J gene end by 6 bases; junction bases not matched to a gene: 6. The CDR3 has 14 residues. Germline V gene sequence: CDR1 MNHEY, CDR2 SMNVEV (reference sequence). CDR3 loop: CASREQGAGQPQHF. The CDR3 bases are TGTGCCAGCAGGGAACAGGGGGCTGGTCAGCCCCAGCATTTT.

The table lists this clone with a count of one. The J gene is TRBJ1-1, the V gene TRBV5-6; D is ambiguous. Germline values: CDR1 SGHDT, CDR2 YYEEEE. Deletions cut 4 bases from V and 1 base from J, with 8 bases between. The CDR3 is 13 amino acids. The CDR3 DNA reads TGTGCCAGCAGCCCGGTCCCGAACACTGAAGCTTTCTTT. Protein sequence: CASSPVPNTEAFF.

The rearrangement joins TRBV18 to TRBJ1-1; TRBD1 aligns across 7 bases. Germline assignment: CDR1 KGHSH and CDR2 LQKENI. V was clipped by 3 bases and J by 4 bases; unmatched bases: 8. CDR3 length: 15 amino acids. The CDR3 sequence is CASSPGQVGLTEAFF. The CDR3 bases are TGTGCCAGCTCACCCGGACAGGTTGGACTCACTGAAGCTTTCTTT.

This CDR3 is CASSFKIFRDRGYEQYF. In DNA, the CDR3 is TGTGCCAGCAGCTTCAAAATTTTCCGGGACAGGGGTTACGAGCAGTACTTC. The gene calls are TRBV5-5 and TRBJ2-7; TRBD1 agrees at 10 bases. Germline trimming cut 2 bases from V and 4 bases from J; bases unmatched to any gene: 12. The CDR3 has 17 amino acids. Germline V gene sequence: CDR1 SGHKS, CDR2 YYEKEE (reference sequence).

This rearrangement joins TRBV15 to TRBJ1-5, with 8 bases lining up with TRBD1. This CDR3 has 15 amino acids. V shed 5 bases and J 6 bases; nucleotides not matched to a gene: 9. The germline gives CDR1 LNHNV, CDR2 YYDKDF (reference sequence). Written as DNA, the CDR3 is TGTGCCACCAGCGGGTTAGACAGGGGTGTTCAGCCCCAGCATTTT. The encoded protein is CATSGLDRGVQPQHF.

The count of this clone is one. V gene TRBV5-1 combines with J gene TRBJ2-1; TRBD1 aligns across 9 bases. The junction had 8 bases not matched to a gene; V was cut back by 3 bases and J by 7 bases. The CDR3 spans 15 residues. Germline CDR1 is SGHRS and CDR2 is YFSETQ. CDR3 sequence reads: CASSWTGARRNEQFF. CDR3 coding DNA: TGCGCCAGCAGCTGGACAGGGGCGCGGAGGAATGAGCAGTTCTTC.

V and J are TRBV25-1 and TRBJ1-5; D is perhaps TRBD1 (5 bases). Trimming cost V 5 bases and J 4 bases, with 24 bases left between them. The CDR3 length is 18 residues. Germline CDR1 and CDR2: MGHDK and SYGVNS. CDR3 loop: CASSRRRGRRLGNQPQHF. CDR3 DNA sequence: TGTGCCAGCAGTCGTCGGCGGGGCAGAAGGTTGGGTAATCAGCCCCAGCATTTT.

The CDR3 protein is CASSQGPLRGYGQETQYF. The CDR3 DNA reads as TGCGCCAGCAGCCAAGGGCCTCTACGGGGGTATGGCCAAGAGACCCAGTACTTC. V usage is TRBV4-3 and J usage is TRBJ2-5; weak D call: TRBD2 (6 bases). Germline CDR1 LGHNA, CDR2 YSLEER. V lost 1 base and J 1 base, leaving 19 bases between the germline ends. The CDR3 has 18 amino acids.

This chain joins TRBV4-1 and TRBJ1-6, with TRBD1 identical over 9 bases. With 0 bases clipped from V and 12 bases from J, the junction kept 9 bases outside the gene matches. CDR3 length: 16 amino acids. The germline V gene has CDR1 MGHRA and CDR2 YSYEKL. The DNA for the CDR3 is TGCGCCAGCAGCCAAGATGGGGGACAGGGAAGAGGACCCCTCCACTTT. Translation: CASSQDGGQGRGPLHF.

The genes are TRBV5-1 and TRBJ1-4, with a weak D call TRBD1 (6 bases). V lost 4 bases and J 0 bases, leaving 10 bases between the germline ends. The CDR3 is made up of 15 amino acids. Germline CDR1 is SGHRS and CDR2 is YFSETQ. CDR3 region: CASSRDTATNEKLFF. The CDR3 DNA reads as TGCGCCAGCAGCAGGGACACCGCAACTAATGAAAAACTGTTTTTT.

The chain has TRBV5-4 and TRBJ1-6, with TRBD1 identical over 12 bases. The CDR3 is made up of 14 amino acids. The V and J ends lost 4 bases and 18 bases, in that order; junction bases with no gene match: 11. CDR1 SGHNT and CDR2 YYREEE come from the germline V gene (reference sequence). The CDR3 region has the DNA TGTGCCAGCAGCCGGCCGGGACAGGGGGCTGAGCCCCACTTT. Its protein is CASSRPGQGAEPHF.

The V gene is TRBV27, the J gene TRBJ1-2; D gene unclear. Germline V lookup: CDR1 MNHEY, CDR2 SMNVEV (reference sequence). The CDR3 has 14 residues. V lost 5 bases to trimming and J lost 8 bases, with 18 bases between them. The DNA for the CDR3 is TGTGCCAGCAGTCCCCCGGGAAGGGCTACCGGCTACACCTTC. It encodes CASSPPGRATGYTF.

Only a few counts were recorded for this clone. CDR3 sequence: CASSLMRAGGGEQYF. The CDR3, as DNA: TGTGCCAGCAGCTTGATGAGGGCCGGGGGAGGCGAGCAGTACTTC. The chain carries TRBV5-5 and TRBJ2-7; D possibly corresponds to TRBD2 (6 bases). The CDR3 runs to 15 residues. V was trimmed by 1 base and J by 6 bases, leaving 17 bases between them. The germline V gene has CDR1 SGHKS and CDR2 YYEKEE (reference sequence).

V and J are TRBV3-1 (or the pseudogene TRBV3-2) and TRBJ2-7; 8 bases agree with TRBD1. Germline loops: CDR1 LGHDT, CDR2 YNNKEL (reference sequence). Trimming at V came to 5 bases and at J to 6 bases, leaving 6 bases not matched to a gene. The CDR3 extends over 13 amino acids. The CDR3 sequence: CASSWTGSIEQYF. The CDR3 DNA reads TGTGCCAGCAGCTGGACAGGGAGCATCGAGCAGTACTTC.

The V and J genes are TRBV9 and TRBJ2-2; D perhaps matches TRBD1 (5 bases). V gave up 0 bases and J gave up 5 bases, with 8 bases separating them. The CDR3 consists of 14 residues. Germline loops: CDR1 SGDLS, CDR2 YYNGEE. In nucleotides, the CDR3 is TGTGCCAGCAGCGTAGGTGGGGCGACCGGGGAGCTGTTTTTT. Its protein is CASSVGGATGELFF. Combining the CDR3 with reference TRBV9 and TRBJ2-2 gives the whole variable domain DSGVTQTPKHLITATGQRVTLRCSPRSGDLSVYWYQQSLDQGLQFLIQYYNGEERAKGNILERFSAQQFPDLHSELNLSSLELGDSALYFCASSVGGATGELFFGEGSRLTVL.

This clone was seen a single time. The genes are TRBV6-5 and TRBJ1-5, with D possibly TRBD1 on 6 matching bases. Between the trimmed V and J ends, which lost 7 bases and 6 bases, there was a span of 16 bases. The germline gives CDR1 MNHEY, CDR2 SVGAGI. CDR3 length: 14 amino acids. CDR3 coding DNA: TGTGCCAGCACGCCTTCCATCAGGGGTCAGCCCCAGCATTTT. This gives the protein CASTPSIRGQPQHF.

This chain uses TRBV4-3 with TRBJ1-2; 7 bases map to TRBD1. Trimming cost V 1 base and J 4 bases; bases outside gene matches: 0. CDR1 is LGHNA, CDR2 YSLEER, per germline. The CDR3 length is 13 residues. CDR3 in amino acids: CASSQGDSYGYTF. CDR3 in DNA: TGCGCCAGCAGCCAAGGGGACAGCTATGGCTACACCTTC.

The gene calls are TRBV28 and TRBJ1-2, with D tentatively TRBD1 (5 bases). CDR1 is MDHEN, CDR2 SYDVKM, per germline. Trimming cost V 1 base and J 5 bases, with 11 bases left between them. This CDR3 spans 14 amino acids. The CDR3 nucleotides are TGTGCCAGCAGTTTATTGCAGGGCCGATATGGCTACACCTTC. Translation gives CASSLLQGRYGYTF.

This sequence joins TRBV27 and TRBJ1-2, with 7 bases fitting TRBD1. Germline CDR1 MNHEY, CDR2 SMNVEV (reference sequence). This CDR3 comprises 16 residues. Germline trimming cut 7 bases from V and 0 bases from J; bases unmatched to any gene: 11. The CDR3 DNA follows: TGTGCCAGCACACGGACAGGTTCTTTACCTAACTATGGCTACACCTTC. Translation: CASTRTGSLPNYGYTF.